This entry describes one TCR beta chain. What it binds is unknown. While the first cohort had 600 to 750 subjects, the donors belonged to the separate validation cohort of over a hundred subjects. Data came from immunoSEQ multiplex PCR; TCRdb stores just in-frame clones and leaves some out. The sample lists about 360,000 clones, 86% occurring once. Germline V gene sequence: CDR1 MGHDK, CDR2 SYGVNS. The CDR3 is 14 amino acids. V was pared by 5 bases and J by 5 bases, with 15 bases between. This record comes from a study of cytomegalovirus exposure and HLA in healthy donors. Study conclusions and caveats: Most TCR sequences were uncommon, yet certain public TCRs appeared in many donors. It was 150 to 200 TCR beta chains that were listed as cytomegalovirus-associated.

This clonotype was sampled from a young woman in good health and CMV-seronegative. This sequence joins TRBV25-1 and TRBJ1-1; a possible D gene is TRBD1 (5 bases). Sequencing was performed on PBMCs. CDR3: CASSIAGGGTEAFF. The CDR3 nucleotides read TGTGCCAGCAGTATAGCGGGGGGGGGAACTGAAGCTTTCTTT.